This TCR beta chain was observed in a study of a mutant IDH1 vaccine in newly diagnosed glioma. The method was immunoSEQ multiplex PCR; TCRdb's version includes in-frame clones alone and lacks a portion of them. This sample has over 55,000 clones, with around 80% found just once. Germline lookup yields CDR1 MNHNY and CDR2 SVGAGI (reference sequence). The CDR3 consists of 16 residues. V trimming: 5 bases; J trimming: 2 bases; junction bases outside the gene matches: 9. As for time point: week 23, last vaccination. Topical imiquimod was applied with each vaccine dose, which held 300 ug of mutant IDH1 20-mer peptide. On this clone: The antigen remains undetermined.

This TCR was recovered from a middle-aged woman with glioma. Some clones in this sample may be carry-over from other donors' samples. The V and J genes are TRBV6-6 and TRBJ2-1; 7 nucleotides agree with TRBD2. The source was PBMCs, collected from a glioma patient whose treatment included an IDH1 peptide vaccine. This CDR3 reads CASSHPIGLAYNEQFF. In DNA form, the CDR3 reads TGTGCCAGCAGTCACCCAATTGGACTAGCCTACAATGAGCAGTTCTTC.